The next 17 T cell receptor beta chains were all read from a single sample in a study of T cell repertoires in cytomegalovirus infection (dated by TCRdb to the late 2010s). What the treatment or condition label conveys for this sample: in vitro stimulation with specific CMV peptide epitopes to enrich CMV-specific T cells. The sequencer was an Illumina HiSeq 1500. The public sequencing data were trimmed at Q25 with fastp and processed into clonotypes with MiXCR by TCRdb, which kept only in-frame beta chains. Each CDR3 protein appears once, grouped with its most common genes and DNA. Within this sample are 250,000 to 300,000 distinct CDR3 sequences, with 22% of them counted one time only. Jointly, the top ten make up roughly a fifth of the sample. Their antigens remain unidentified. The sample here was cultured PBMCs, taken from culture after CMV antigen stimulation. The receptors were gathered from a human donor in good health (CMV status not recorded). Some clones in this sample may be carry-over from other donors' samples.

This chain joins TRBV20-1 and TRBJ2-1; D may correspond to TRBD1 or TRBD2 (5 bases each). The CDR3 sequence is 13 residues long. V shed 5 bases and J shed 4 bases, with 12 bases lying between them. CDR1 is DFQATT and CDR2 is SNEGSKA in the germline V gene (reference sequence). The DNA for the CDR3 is TGCAGTGCTCAGAGGGGCGAGTACAATGAGCAGTTCTTC. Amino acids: CSAQRGEYNEQFF.

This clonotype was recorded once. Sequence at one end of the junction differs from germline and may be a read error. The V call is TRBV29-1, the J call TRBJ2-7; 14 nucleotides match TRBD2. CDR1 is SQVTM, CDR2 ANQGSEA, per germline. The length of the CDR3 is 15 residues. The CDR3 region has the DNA TGCAGCGTAGAAGGGACTAGCGGGAGCTCGTACGAGCAGTACTTC. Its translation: CSVEGTSGSSYEQYF.

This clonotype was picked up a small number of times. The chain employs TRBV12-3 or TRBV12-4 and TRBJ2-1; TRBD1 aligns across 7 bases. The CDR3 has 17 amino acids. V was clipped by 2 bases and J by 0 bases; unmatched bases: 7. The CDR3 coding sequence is TGTGCCAGCAGTTTAAGGACAGGAGTAAGCTCCTACAATGAGCAGTTCTTC. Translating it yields CASSLRTGVSSYNEQFF.

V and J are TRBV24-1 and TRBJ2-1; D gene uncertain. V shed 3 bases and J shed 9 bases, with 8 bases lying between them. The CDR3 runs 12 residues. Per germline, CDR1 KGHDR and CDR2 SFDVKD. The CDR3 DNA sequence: TGTGCCACCAGTGATCTGGTGGCTGAGCAGTTCTTC. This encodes CATSDLVAEQFF.

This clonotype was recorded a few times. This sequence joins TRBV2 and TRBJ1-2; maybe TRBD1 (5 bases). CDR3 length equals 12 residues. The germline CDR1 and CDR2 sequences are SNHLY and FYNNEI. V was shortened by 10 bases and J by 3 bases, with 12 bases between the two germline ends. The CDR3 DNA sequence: TGTGCCACCCAGGGTCTGGACTATGGCTACACCTTC. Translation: CATQGLDYGYTF.

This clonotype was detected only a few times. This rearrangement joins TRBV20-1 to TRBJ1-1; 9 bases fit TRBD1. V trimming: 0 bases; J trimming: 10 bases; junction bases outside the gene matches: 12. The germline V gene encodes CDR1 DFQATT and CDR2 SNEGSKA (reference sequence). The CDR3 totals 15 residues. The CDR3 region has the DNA TGCAGTGCTAGAGATTCTAAGGGACAGGGTAGTAGAGCTTTCTTT. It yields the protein CSARDSKGQGSRAFF.

The CDR3 DNA reads TGTGCCAGCAGCTTAGGTTATGGCACAGATACGCAGTATTTT. Residues: CASSLGYGTDTQYF. The chain couples TRBV7-9 to TRBJ2-3; D is ambiguous. Germline CDR1 is SEHNR and CDR2 is FQNEAQ (reference sequence). The CDR3 is made up of 14 amino acids. The ends were cut back, 1 base at V and 1 base at J, with 6 bases in the middle.

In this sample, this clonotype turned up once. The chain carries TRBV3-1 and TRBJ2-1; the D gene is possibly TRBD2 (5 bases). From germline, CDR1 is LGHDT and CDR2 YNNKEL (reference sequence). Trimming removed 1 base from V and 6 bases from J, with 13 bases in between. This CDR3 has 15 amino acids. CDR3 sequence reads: CASSQVRAAVNEQFF. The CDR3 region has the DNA TGTGCCAGCAGCCAAGTGAGGGCCGCTGTCAATGAGCAGTTCTTC.

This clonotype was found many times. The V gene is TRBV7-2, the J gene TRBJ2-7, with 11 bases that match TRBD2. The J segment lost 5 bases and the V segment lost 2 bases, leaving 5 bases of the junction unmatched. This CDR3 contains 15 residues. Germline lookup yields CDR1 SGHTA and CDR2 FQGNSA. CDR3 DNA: TGTGCCAGCAGCTTAAGCCTAGCGGGAGGCCACGAGCAGTACTTC. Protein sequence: CASSLSLAGGHEQYF.

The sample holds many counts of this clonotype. CDR3 sequence: CASSLLLAGGNEQFF. The DNA of the CDR3 is TGTGCCAGCAGTTTACTGCTAGCGGGCGGGAATGAGCAGTTCTTC. This rearrangement joins TRBV12-3 or TRBV12-4 to TRBJ2-1, with 8 bases lining up with TRBD2. The CDR3 covers 15 residues. Trimming took 2 bases from V and 7 from J; bases not matched to a gene: 7.

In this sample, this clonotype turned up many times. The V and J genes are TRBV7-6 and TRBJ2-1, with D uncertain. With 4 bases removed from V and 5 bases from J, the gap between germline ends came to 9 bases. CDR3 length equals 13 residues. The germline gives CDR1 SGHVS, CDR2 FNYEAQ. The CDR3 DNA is TGTGCCAGCAGCTCCTCCAACCACAATGAGCAGTTCTTC. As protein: CASSSSNHNEQFF. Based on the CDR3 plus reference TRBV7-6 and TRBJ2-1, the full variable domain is GAGVSQSPRYKVTKRGQDVALRCDPISGHVSLYWYRQALGQGPEFLTYFNYEAQQDKSGLPNDRFSAERPEGSISTLTIQRTEQRDSAMYRCASSSSNHNEQFFGPGTRLTVL.

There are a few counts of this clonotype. This CDR3 is CASSPLRSRNYGYTF. CDR3 nucleotide sequence: TGTGCCAGCAGCCCGCTTAGATCTCGAAACTATGGCTACACCTTC. The chain links TRBV12-3 or TRBV12-4 to TRBJ1-2; D gene ambiguous. Trimming removed 6 bases from V and 2 bases from J, with 16 bases in between. The CDR3 contains 15 residues.

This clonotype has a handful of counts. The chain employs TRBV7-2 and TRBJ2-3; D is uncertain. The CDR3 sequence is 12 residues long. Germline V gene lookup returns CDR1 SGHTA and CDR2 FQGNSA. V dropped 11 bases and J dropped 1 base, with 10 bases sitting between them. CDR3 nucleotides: TGTGCCCAAGGGCGAGGCACAGATACGCAGTATTTT. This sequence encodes CAQGRGTDTQYF.

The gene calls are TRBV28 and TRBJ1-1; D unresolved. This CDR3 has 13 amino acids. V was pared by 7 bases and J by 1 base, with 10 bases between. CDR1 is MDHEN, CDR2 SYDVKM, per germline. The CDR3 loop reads CASKPTQNTEAFF. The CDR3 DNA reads TGTGCCAGCAAACCCACGCAGAACACTGAAGCTTTCTTT.

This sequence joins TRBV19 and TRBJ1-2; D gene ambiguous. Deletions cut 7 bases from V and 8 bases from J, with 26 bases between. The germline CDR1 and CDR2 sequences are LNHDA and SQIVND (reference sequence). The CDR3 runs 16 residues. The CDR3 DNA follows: TGTGCCAGTACCCCCCAACCCTGGGCTCAGCGTCAGGGCTACACCTTC. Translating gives CASTPQPWAQRQGYTF. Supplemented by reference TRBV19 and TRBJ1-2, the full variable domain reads DGGITQSPKYLFRKEGQNVTLSCEQNLNHDAMYWYRQDPGQGLRLIYYSQIVNDFQKGDIAEGYSVSREKKESFPLTVTSAQKNPTAFYLCASTPQPWAQRQGYTFGSGTRLTVV.

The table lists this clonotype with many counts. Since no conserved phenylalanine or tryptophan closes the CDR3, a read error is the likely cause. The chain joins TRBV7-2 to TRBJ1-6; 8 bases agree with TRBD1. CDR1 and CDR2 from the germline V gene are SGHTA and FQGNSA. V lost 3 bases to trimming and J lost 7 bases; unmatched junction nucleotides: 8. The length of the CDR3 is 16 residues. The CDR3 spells CASSLDRDRFNSPLHL. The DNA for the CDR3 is TGTGCCAGCAGCTTGGACCGGGACAGGTTCAATTCACCCCTCCACCTT.

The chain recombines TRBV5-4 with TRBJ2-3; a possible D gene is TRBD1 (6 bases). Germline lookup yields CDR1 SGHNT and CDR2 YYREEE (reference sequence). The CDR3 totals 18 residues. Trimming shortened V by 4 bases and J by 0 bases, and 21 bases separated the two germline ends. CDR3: CASSPRDNRFTSTDTQYF. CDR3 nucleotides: TGTGCCAGCAGCCCCCGGGACAACCGTTTTACTAGCACAGATACGCAGTATTTT. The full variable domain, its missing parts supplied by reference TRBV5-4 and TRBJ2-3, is ETGVTQSPTHLIKTRGQQVTLRCSSQSGHNTVSWYQQALGQGPQFIFQYYREEENGRGNFPPRFSGLQFPNYSSELNVNALELDDSALYLCASSPRDNRFTSTDTQYFGPGTRLTVL.